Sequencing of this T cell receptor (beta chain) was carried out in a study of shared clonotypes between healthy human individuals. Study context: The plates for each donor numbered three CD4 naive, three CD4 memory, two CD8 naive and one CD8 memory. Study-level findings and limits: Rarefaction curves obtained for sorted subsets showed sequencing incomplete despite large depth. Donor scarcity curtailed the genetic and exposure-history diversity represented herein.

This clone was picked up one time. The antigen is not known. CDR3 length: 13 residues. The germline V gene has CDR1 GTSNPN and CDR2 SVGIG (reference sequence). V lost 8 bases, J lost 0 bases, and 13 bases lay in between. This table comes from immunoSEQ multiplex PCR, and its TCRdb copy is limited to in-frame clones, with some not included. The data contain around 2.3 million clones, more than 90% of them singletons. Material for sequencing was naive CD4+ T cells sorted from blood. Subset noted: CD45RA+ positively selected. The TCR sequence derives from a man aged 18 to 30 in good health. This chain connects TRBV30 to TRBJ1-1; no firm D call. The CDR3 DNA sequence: TGTGCCGCGCGTCGGCACTTGAACACTGAAGCTTTCTTT. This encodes CAARRHLNTEAFF.